This is a list of T cell receptor beta chains from one sample in a study of cytomegalovirus exposure and HLA in healthy donors. Data came from immunoSEQ multiplex PCR; TCRdb stores just in-frame clones and leaves some out. The table shows 140,000 or so clones, with approximately 91% occurring only once. The sample comprised PBMCs. These receptors were taken from a woman aged 40-49 years in good health and CMV-seronegative. CDR3s include the opening cysteine and the closing phenylalanine or tryptophan. D genes are given only for firm matches. Some rows mark clone size as missing; the rest say once, few, many or name a class of expanded clone.

TGTGCCAGTGGACGAGGGCCTAGCACAGATACGCAGTATTTT	CASGRGPSTDTQYF	NA	TRBV7-9	TRBJ2-3	NA
TGCGCCAGCAGCCAAGAAACGACATATTCCTACGAGCAGTACTTC	CASSQETTYSYEQYF	once	TRBV4-1	TRBJ2-7	NA
TGTGCCAGCAGTATCACTTGGGACACTTCGAATCAGCCCCAGCATTTT	CASSITWDTSNQPQHF	NA	TRBV6-6	TRBJ1-5	NA
TGTGCCAGCAGCTTAGAGTTGTGGGGGCGAACCGGGGAGCTGTTTTTT	CASSLELWGRTGELFF	NA	TRBV7-9	TRBJ2-2	NA
TGTGCTTGTATTCCGGGTTCCAATGAGCAGTTCTTC	CACIPGSNEQFF	few	TRBV5-8	TRBJ2-1	NA
TGTGCCAGCAGCGCCGGGACAGGGGTCTACGAGCAGTACTTC	CASSAGTGVYEQYF	NA	TRBV9	TRBJ2-7	TRBD1
TGTGCCAGCAAACGAGGAACCGGGACAGGAGAGGAGACCCAGTACTTC	CASKRGTGTGEETQYF	NA	TRBV27	TRBJ2-5	TRBD1
TGCGCCAGCAGCGAGGGTAGGACCGGGGAGCTGTTTTTT	CASSEGRTGELFF	NA	TRBV5-1	TRBJ2-2	NA
TGCGCCAGCAGCCAAGATGGGCGGCAGGGCCGAAGCAATCAGCCCCAGCATTTT	CASSQDGRQGRSNQPQHF	NA	TRBV4-1	TRBJ1-5	NA
TGTGCCAGCTCAGCGGGGACAGGGGTTGAAACTGAAGCTTTCTTT	CASSAGTGVETEAFF	NA	TRBV18	TRBJ1-1	TRBD1
TGTGCCAGCAGCCATTTGGGACAGGGGGCGCGGGAGCAGTACTTC	CASSHLGQGAREQYF	NA	TRBV7-9	TRBJ2-7	TRBD1
TGTGCCAGCAGCCGTGACGGGAGCACAGATACGCAGTATTTT	CASSRDGSTDTQYF	NA	TRBV11-2	TRBJ2-3	NA
TGCAGTGCTACACTAGCGGAGACCCAGTACTTC	CSATLAETQYF	NA	TRBV20-1	TRBJ2-5	TRBD2
TGTGCCAGCAGTTTCGCAGGCGGGGGCCAAGAGACCCAGTACTTC	CASSFAGGGQETQYF	NA	TRBV28	TRBJ2-5	TRBD2
TGTGCCAGCAGCTATCCACCCAGGCAGCCCCAAGAGACCCAGTACTTC	CASSYPPRQPQETQYF	NA	TRBV7-8	TRBJ2-5	NA
TGTGCCATAAGAGGAGGACAGGATGAAAAACTGTTTTTT	CAIRGGQDEKLFF	NA	TRBV10-3	TRBJ1-4	TRBD1
TGTGCCAGCAGCATAAAGGGACTAGCGGGACCCCGCGCTACCTACGAGCAGTACTTC	CASSIKGLAGPRATYEQYF	NA	TRBV7-9	TRBJ2-7	TRBD2
TGTGCCAGCAGCCCATGCTCCCCCTTTTCCAGTCGGCCCCAGCATTTT	CASSPCSPFSSRPQHF	NA	TRBV5-6	TRBJ1-5	NA
TGCGCCAGCAGCTACGATCCGGGACAGGGTCAAGAGACCCAGTACTTC	CASSYDPGQGQETQYF	NA	TRBV5-1	TRBJ2-5	TRBD1
TGTGCCAGCAGCCTCACCTCCAACAGGAACCAGTACTTC	CASSLTSNRNQYF	NA	TRBV6-1	TRBJ2-7	NA
TGTGCCAGCAGTCGGGACAGCTCTGGGGCCAACGTCCTGACTTTC	CASSRDSSGANVLTF	NA	TRBV2	TRBJ2-6	TRBD1
TGTGCCAGCAGCCACGAACCGGGACAACCTAGCAATCAGCCCCAGCATTTT	CASSHEPGQPSNQPQHF	NA	TRBV7-2	TRBJ1-5	NA
TGTGCCTCTTCAAGGTGGGTTTCGGGAGCTTTCTTT	CASSRWVSGAFF	NA	TRBV30	TRBJ1-1	NA
TGTGCCTGGAGACCTCAAAATGGCATGAACACTGAAGCTTTCTTT	CAWRPQNGMNTEAFF	NA	TRBV30	TRBJ1-1	NA
TGTGCCAGCAGCGCTCGGGGGGGGGAGCTGTTTTTT	CASSARGGELFF	NA	TRBV11-2	TRBJ2-2	NA
TGCGCCAGCAGCCAGACCCCCTCTAGCGGGACAGATACGCAGTATTTT	CASSQTPSSGTDTQYF	few	TRBV4-3	TRBJ2-3	TRBD2
TGTGCCAGCAGAAGGGTTCAGGGCTCCTACGAGCAGTACTTC	CASRRVQGSYEQYF	NA	TRBV6-1	TRBJ2-7	NA
TGTTCCAGCAGCCCCCCACACAGGGACGAGCAGTACTTC	CSSSPPHRDEQYF	once	TRBV7-9	TRBJ2-7	NA
TGCGCCAGCAGCGAGGGACAGGGGAATCAGCCCCAGCATTTT	CASSEGQGNQPQHF	NA	TRBV5-1	TRBJ1-5	TRBD1
TGTGCCAGCAGCTTAGTGGTGGGGGTTCGGGGGGACAATGAGCAGTTCTTC	CASSLVVGVRGDNEQFF	NA	TRBV11-2	TRBJ2-1	TRBD2
TGTGCCAGCAGCCACGGGGGGTACAATGAGCAGTTCTTC	CASSHGGYNEQFF	NA	TRBV7-6	TRBJ2-1	TRBD2
TGTGCCAGCACCACGACAGGGATCGCTGAAGCTTTCTTT	CASTTTGIAEAFF	once	TRBV2	TRBJ1-1	TRBD1
TGTGCCAGCAGCAAATCATGGGGAGAGAACACTGAAGCTTTCTTT	CASSKSWGENTEAFF	NA	TRBV6-5	TRBJ1-1	NA
TGTGCCAGCAGCAGCCGGGACAGGGCTCACTCTGGGGCCAACGTCCTGACTTTC	CASSSRDRAHSGANVLTF	once	TRBV9	TRBJ2-6	TRBD1
TGTGCCAGCAGCCAACAGGGGGCCGGCAATCAGCCCCAGCATTTT	CASSQQGAGNQPQHF	NA	TRBV5-4	TRBJ1-5	TRBD1
TGCAGCGTTGAGGGCAGGGCGGCTGAAGCTTTCTTT	CSVEGRAAEAFF	NA	TRBV29-1	TRBJ1-1	NA
TGTGCCAGCAGCAGCGGACTAGCGGGAGTCGTTTTAATTGGCGAGCAGTACTTC	CASSSGLAGVVLIGEQYF	NA	TRBV7-8	TRBJ2-7	TRBD2
TGTGCCAGCAGCTTAGTCCCGACTAGCGGGACCTCCTATGAGCAGTTCTTC	CASSLVPTSGTSYEQFF	NA	TRBV11-3	TRBJ2-1	TRBD2
TGTGCCAGCAGTTCGTTCCCTGGGGCCGGGGGCTACACCTTC	CASSSFPGAGGYTF	NA	TRBV28	TRBJ1-2	NA
TGTGCCAGCAGCGAGAGGTGGGACAGGGTGAACGAGCAGTACTTC	CASSERWDRVNEQYF	once	TRBV7-8	TRBJ2-7	TRBD1
TGTGCCAGTATTTCGGGACAGTCCTATGGCTACACCTTC	CASISGQSYGYTF	NA	TRBV28	TRBJ1-2	TRBD1
TGTGCCAGTAGTCGAACAGGGGGCTTTGGTAGCCCGAACAATGAGCAGTTCTTC	CASSRTGGFGSPNNEQFF	NA	TRBV19	TRBJ2-1	TRBD1
TGTGCCAGCAGCACCGACAGGGATATCTACGAGCAGTACTTC	CASSTDRDIYEQYF	NA	TRBV7-6	TRBJ2-7	TRBD1
TGTGCCAGCAGCGTGAGGACAGGGGAGAACACTGAAGCTTTCTTT	CASSVRTGENTEAFF	NA	TRBV9	TRBJ1-1	TRBD1
TGTGCCAGCAGTTACTCCAGACAGGACACTGAAGCTTTCTTT	CASSYSRQDTEAFF	NA	TRBV6-6	TRBJ1-1	NA
TGCAGCGCTCTACAGGGCTACATGAACACTGAAGCTTTCTTT	CSALQGYMNTEAFF	NA	TRBV29-1	TRBJ1-1	NA
TGTGCCAGCACCGAGCAGGATATGATAAGTGGCTACACCTTC	CASTEQDMISGYTF	NA	TRBV6-1	TRBJ1-2	NA
TGTGCCAGCAGTGGACGACAGGGGGCCGGCTATGGCTACACCTTC	CASSGRQGAGYGYTF	NA	TRBV28	TRBJ1-2	TRBD1